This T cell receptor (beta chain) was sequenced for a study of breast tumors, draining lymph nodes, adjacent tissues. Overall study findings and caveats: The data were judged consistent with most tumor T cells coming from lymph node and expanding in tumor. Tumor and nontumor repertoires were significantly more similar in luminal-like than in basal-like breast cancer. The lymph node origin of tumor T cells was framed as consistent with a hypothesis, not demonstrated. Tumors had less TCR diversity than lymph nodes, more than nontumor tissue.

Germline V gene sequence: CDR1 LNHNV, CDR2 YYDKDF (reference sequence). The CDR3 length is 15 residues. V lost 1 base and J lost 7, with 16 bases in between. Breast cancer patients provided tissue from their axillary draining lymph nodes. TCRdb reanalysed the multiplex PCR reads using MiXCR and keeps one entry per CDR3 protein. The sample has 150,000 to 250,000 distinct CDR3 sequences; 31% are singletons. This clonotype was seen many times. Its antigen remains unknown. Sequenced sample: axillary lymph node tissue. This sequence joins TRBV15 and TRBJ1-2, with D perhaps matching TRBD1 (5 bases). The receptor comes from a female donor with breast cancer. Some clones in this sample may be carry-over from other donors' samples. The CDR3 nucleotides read TGTGCCACCAGCAGAGTAGGTGGGGGAAAGGGTGGCTACACCTTC. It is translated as CATSRVGGGKGGYTF.